These 10 T cell receptor beta chains originate from one sample sequenced in a study of blood T cell repertoires in COVID-19. Generated by immunoSEQ multiplex PCR, the TCRdb table keeps only in-frame clones and is missing some. The sample gives a few hundred thousand clones, more than 75% of which show up once; approximately 4.8% is in the top ten. What was sequenced was peripheral blood. The receptors shown here come from a man between 50 and 59 years old with acute or convalescent COVID-19.

Only one count was recorded for this clone. The chain is built from TRBV6-5 and TRBJ2-2, with D perhaps TRBD2 (5 bases). V lost 6 bases and J lost 0, with 8 bases in between. The CDR3 is 14 amino acids. Germline V lookup: CDR1 MNHEY, CDR2 SVGAGI. Written as DNA, the CDR3 is TGTGCCAGCAGACTAGGGTCGAACACCGGGGAGCTGTTTTTT. Translation: CASRLGSNTGELFF.

The genes are TRBV6-2 or TRBV6-3 and TRBJ1-1, with D perhaps matching TRBD1 (6 bases). V was pared by 2 bases and J by 0 bases, with 7 bases between. Germline lookup yields CDR1 MNHEY and CDR2 SVGEGT. The CDR3 contains 14 residues. The CDR3 loop reads CASSYGQLNTEAFF. In nucleotides, the CDR3 is TGTGCCAGCAGTTACGGACAGTTGAACACTGAAGCTTTCTTT.

The chain employs TRBV9 and TRBJ1-2; possible D gene TRBD1, 6 bases. Per the germline V gene, CDR1 is SGDLS and CDR2 is YYNGEE. Between the trimmed V and J ends, which lost 2 bases and 8 bases, there was a span of 22 bases. The CDR3 spans 16 residues. CDR3 protein: CASSVNIMSGGAGYTF. The DNA of the CDR3 is TGTGCCAGCAGCGTGAATATAATGTCCGGGGGGGCCGGCTACACCTTC. The full variable domain, its missing parts supplied by reference TRBV9 and TRBJ1-2, is DSGVTQTPKHLITATGQRVTLRCSPRSGDLSVYWYQQSLDQGLQFLIQYYNGEERAKGNILERFSAQQFPDLHSELNLSSLELGDSALYFCASSVNIMSGGAGYTFGSGTRLTVV.

CDR3 coding DNA: TGTGCCAGCTCCCGGGGACAGGGGCCAGAGTCACCCCTCCACTTT. Protein: CASSRGQGPESPLHF. V and J are TRBV18 and TRBJ1-6, with TRBD1 identical over 10 bases. The trim removed 6 bases at V and 10 bases at J, leaving 9 bases unmatched. The germline CDR1 and CDR2 sequences are KGHSH and LQKENI. The CDR3 contains 15 residues.

The J gene is TRBJ2-7, the V gene TRBV6-1, with D perhaps matching TRBD1 (6 bases). CDR1 MNHNS and CDR2 SASEGT come from the germline V gene. The V gene lost 0 bases and the J gene lost 3 bases, with 12 bases spanning the gap. This CDR3 is built from 15 residues. CDR3 loop: CASSEAGTPFYEQYF. In DNA, the CDR3 is TGTGCCAGCAGTGAAGCAGGGACACCTTTCTACGAGCAGTACTTC.

The rearrangement joins TRBV6-1 to TRBJ2-3, with D tentatively TRBD1 (6 bases). V was pared by 3 bases and J by 1 base, with 8 bases between. This CDR3 has 14 amino acids. Germline CDR1 MNHNS, CDR2 SASEGT. The CDR3 region has the DNA TGTGCCAGCAGTGATCACAGGGGCACAGATACGCAGTATTTT. Translating it yields CASSDHRGTDTQYF.

This chain connects TRBV21-1 to TRBJ2-5; the table's D gene call, TRBD1, was not cross checked with the DNA. TRBV21-1 constitutes a pseudogene. The CDR3 is 15 residues long. The chain's CDR3 is CASSKLSTGGETQYF. The CDR3, as DNA: TGTGCCAGCAGCAAACTTTCGACAGGGGGAGAGACCCAGTACTTC.

This chain uses TRBV10-1 with TRBJ1-5; D call uncertain. The length of the CDR3 is 13 residues. Germline V gene sequence: CDR1 WNHNN, CDR2 SYGVQD (reference sequence). V was trimmed by 0 bases and J by 4 bases, leaving 4 bases between them. The CDR3 coding sequence is TGCGCCAGCAGTGAGTCCGAGAATCAGCCCCAGCATTTT. This gives the protein CASSESENQPQHF.

This chain uses TRBV7-9 with TRBJ2-1; TRBD1 agrees at 9 bases. The CDR3 loop spans 15 amino acids. Germline loops: CDR1 SEHNR, CDR2 FQNEAQ (reference sequence). J was trimmed by 7 bases and V by 3 bases; bases with no gene match: 7. CDR3: CASSLGQGIMNEQFF. DNA of the CDR3: TGTGCCAGCAGCTTGGGACAGGGAATCATGAATGAGCAGTTCTTC. Supplemented by reference TRBV7-9 and TRBJ2-1, the full variable domain reads DTGVSQNPRHKITKRGQNVTFRCDPISEHNRLYWYRQTLGQGPEFLTYFQNEAQLEKSRLLSDRFSAERPKGSFSTLEIQRTEQGDSAMYLCASSLGQGIMNEQFFGPGTRLTVL.

The rearrangement links TRBV6-4 to TRBJ1-6; D is undetermined. The CDR3 runs 16 residues. V lost 6 bases and J lost 6, with 18 bases in between. Germline V gene sequence: CDR1 MRHNA, CDR2 SNTAGT. In nucleotides, the CDR3 is TGTGCCAGCAGAGCCTCTACGGGGTTTGTTAATTCACCCCTCCACTTT. It encodes CASRASTGFVNSPLHF.